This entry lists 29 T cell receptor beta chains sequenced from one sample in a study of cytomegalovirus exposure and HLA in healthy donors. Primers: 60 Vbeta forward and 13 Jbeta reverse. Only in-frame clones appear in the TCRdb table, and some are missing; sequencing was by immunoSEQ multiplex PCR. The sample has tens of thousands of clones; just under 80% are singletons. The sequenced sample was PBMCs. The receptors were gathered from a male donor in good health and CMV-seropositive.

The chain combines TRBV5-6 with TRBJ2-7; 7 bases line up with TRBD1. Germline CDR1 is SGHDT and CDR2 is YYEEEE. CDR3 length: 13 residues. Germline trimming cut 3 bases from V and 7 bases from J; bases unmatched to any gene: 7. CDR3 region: CASSSNRGGEQYF. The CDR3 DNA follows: TGTGCCAGCAGCTCCAACAGGGGTGGGGAGCAGTACTTC.

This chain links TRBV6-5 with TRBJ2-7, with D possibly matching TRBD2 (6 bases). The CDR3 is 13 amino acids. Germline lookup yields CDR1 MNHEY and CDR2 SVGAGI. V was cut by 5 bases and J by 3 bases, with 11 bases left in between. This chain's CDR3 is CASSTRGSYEQYF. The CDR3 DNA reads TGTGCCAGCAGTACGCGGGGCAGCTACGAGCAGTACTTC.

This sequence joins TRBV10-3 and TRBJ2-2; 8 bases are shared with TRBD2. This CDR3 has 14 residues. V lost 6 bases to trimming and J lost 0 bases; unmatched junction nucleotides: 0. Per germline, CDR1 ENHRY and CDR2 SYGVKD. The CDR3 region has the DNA TGTGCCATCAGGACTAGCGCGAACACCGGGGAGCTGTTTTTT. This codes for CAIRTSANTGELFF.

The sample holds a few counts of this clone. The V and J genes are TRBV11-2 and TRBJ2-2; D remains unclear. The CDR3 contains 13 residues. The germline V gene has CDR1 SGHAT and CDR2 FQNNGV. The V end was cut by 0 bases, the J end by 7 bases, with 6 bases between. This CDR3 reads CASSLDRSGELFF. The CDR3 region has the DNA TGTGCCAGCAGCTTAGATCGGAGCGGGGAGCTGTTTTTT.

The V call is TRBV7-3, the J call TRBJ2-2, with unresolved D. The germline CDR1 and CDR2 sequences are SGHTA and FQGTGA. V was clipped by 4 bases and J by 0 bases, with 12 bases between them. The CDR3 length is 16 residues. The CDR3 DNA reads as TGTGCCAGCAGCTCCCCAGAGGCTTCGAACACCGGGGAGCTGTTTTTT. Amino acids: CASSSPEASNTGELFF.

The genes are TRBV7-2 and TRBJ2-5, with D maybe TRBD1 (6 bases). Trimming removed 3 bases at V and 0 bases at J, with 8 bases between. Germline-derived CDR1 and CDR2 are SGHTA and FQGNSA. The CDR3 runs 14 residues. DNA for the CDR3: TGTGCCAGCAGCTTCGACAGGTACCAAGAGACCCAGTACTTC. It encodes CASSFDRYQETQYF.

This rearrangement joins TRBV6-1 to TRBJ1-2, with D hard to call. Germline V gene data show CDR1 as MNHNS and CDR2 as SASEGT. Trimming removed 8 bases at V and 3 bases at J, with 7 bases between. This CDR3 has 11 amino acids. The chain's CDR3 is CASVRDYGYTF. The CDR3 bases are TGTGCCAGCGTGCGCGACTATGGCTACACCTTC.

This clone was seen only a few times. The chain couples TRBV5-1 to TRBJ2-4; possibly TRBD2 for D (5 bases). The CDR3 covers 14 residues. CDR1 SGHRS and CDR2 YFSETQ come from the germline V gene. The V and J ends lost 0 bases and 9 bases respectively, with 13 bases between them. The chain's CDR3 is CASSLGLAGGIQYF. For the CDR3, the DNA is TGCGCCAGCAGCTTGGGGCTAGCCGGTGGCATTCAGTACTTC. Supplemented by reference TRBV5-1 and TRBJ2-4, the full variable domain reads KAGVTQTPRYLIKTRGQQVTLSCSPISGHRSVSWYQQTPGQGLQFLFEYFSETQRNKGNFPGRFSGRQFSNSRSEMNVSTLELGDSALYLCASSLGLAGGIQYFGAGTRLSVL.

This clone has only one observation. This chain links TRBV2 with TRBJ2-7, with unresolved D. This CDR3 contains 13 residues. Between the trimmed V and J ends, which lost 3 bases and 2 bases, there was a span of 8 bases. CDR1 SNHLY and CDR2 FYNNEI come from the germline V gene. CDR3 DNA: TGTGCCAGCAGTGACGGGTCCCCCTACGAGCAGTACTTC. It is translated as CASSDGSPYEQYF.

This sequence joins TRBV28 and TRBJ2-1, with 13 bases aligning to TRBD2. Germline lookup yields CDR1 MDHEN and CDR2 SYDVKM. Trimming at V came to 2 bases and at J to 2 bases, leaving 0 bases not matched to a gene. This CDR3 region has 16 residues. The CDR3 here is CASSLTSGRAYNEQFF. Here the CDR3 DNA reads TGTGCCAGCAGTTTAACTAGCGGGAGGGCCTACAATGAGCAGTTCTTC.

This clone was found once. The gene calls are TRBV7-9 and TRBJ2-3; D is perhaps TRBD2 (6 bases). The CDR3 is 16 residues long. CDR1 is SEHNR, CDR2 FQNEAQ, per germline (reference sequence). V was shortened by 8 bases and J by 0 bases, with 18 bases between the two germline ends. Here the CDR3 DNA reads TGTGCCAGCCCTGGAGGGCCGCTACCTAGCACAGATACGCAGTATTTT. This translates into CASPGGPLPSTDTQYF.

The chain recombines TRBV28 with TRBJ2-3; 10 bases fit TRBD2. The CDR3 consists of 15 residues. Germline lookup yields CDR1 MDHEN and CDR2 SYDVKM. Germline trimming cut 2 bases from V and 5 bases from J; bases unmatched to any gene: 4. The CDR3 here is CASSLSGRAGDTQYF. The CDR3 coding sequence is TGTGCCAGCAGTTTAAGCGGGAGGGCCGGAGATACGCAGTATTTT. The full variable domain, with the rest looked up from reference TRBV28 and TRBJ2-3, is DVKVTQSSRYLVKRTGEKVFLECVQDMDHENMFWYRQDPGLGLRLIYFSYDVKMKEKGDIPEGYSVSREKKERFSLILESASTNQTSMYLCASSLSGRAGDTQYFGPGTRLTVL.

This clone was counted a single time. The CDR3 sequence: CASKGTGGPYEQYF. The CDR3 DNA is TGTGCCAGCAAAGGGACAGGGGGCCCCTACGAGCAGTACTTC. This sequence joins TRBV6-5 and TRBJ2-7, with 12 bases identical to TRBD1. CDR1 MNHEY and CDR2 SVGAGI come from the germline V gene. This CDR3 is 14 amino acids long. V shed 7 bases and J 2 bases; nucleotides not matched to a gene: 3.

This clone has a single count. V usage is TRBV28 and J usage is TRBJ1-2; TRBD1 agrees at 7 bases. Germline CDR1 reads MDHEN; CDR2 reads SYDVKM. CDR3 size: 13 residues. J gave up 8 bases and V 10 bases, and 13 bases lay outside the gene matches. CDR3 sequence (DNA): TGTGCCACCAGGCGAGGGGGCGCGGAAGGCTACACCTTC. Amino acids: CATRRGGAEGYTF.

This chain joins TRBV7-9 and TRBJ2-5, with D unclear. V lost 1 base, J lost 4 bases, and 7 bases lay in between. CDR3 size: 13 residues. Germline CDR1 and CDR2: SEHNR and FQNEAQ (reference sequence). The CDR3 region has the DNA TGTGCCAGCAGCTTAGACGGTCGAGAGACCCAGTACTTC. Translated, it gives CASSLDGRETQYF.

As DNA, the CDR3 is TGTGCCAGCACCCAGGGTTGGTACGAGCAGTACTTC. It encodes CASTQGWYEQYF. The chain combines TRBV2 with TRBJ2-7; tentatively, D is TRBD1 (5 bases). Germline CDR1 reads SNHLY; CDR2 reads FYNNEI. The CDR3 has 12 residues. V dropped 7 bases and J dropped 4 bases, with 11 bases sitting between them.

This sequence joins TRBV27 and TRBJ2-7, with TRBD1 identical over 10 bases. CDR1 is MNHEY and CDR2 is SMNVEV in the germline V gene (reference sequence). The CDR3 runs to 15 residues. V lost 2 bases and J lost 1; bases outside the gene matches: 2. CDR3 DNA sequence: TGTGCCAGCAGTTTAGGGGACAGGGGATCCTACGAGCAGTACTTC. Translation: CASSLGDRGSYEQYF.

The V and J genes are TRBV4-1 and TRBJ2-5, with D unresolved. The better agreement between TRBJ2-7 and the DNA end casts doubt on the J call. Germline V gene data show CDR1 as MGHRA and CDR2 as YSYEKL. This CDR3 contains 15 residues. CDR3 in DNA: TGCGCCAGCAGCCAAGAATCCATCGGAGAGTACGAGCAGTACTTC. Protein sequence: CASSQESIGEYEQYF.

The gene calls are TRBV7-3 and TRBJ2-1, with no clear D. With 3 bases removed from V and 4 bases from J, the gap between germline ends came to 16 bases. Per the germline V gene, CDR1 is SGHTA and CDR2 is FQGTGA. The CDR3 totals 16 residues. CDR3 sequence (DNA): TGTGCCAGCAGCTTGCAATTGACTGCACCATACAATGAGCAGTTCTTC. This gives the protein CASSLQLTAPYNEQFF.

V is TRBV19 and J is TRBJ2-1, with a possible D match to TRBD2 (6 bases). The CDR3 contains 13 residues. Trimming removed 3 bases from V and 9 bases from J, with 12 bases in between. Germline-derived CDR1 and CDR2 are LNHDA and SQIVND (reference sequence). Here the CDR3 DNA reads TGTGCCAGTAGTATTAGTATGGGGGGTGAGCAGTTCTTC. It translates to CASSISMGGEQFF.

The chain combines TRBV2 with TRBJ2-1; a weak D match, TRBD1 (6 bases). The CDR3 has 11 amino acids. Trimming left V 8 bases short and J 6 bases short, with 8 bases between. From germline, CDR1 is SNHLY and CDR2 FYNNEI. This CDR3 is CASRTVNEQFF. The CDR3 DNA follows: TGTGCCAGCCGGACAGTCAATGAGCAGTTCTTC.

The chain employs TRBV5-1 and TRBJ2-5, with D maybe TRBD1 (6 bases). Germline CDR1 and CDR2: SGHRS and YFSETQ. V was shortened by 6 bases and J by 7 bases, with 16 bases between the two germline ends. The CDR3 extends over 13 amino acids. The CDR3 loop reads CASNRDDAGTQYF. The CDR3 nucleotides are TGCGCCAGCAACAGGGATGACGCCGGGACCCAGTACTTC.

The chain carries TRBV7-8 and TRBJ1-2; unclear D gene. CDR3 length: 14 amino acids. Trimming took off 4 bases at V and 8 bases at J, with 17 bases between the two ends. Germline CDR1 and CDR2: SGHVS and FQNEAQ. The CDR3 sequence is CASSSGSSRRGYTF. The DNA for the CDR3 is TGTGCCAGCAGCTCCGGGTCCTCGCGGAGGGGCTACACCTTC.

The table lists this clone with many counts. As DNA, the CDR3 is TGTGCCAGCAGTTACTTCGGGGGGACTGAAGCTTTCTTT. Translated: CASSYFGGTEAFF. The rearrangement links TRBV6-5 to TRBJ1-1; possibly TRBD1 for D (5 bases). With 1 base removed from V and 5 bases from J, the gap between germline ends came to 8 bases. The CDR3 covers 13 residues. Per germline, CDR1 MNHEY and CDR2 SVGAGI.

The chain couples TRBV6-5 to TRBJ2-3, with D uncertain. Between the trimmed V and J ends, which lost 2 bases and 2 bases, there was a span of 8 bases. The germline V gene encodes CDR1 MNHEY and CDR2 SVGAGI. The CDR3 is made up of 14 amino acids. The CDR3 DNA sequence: TGTGCCAGCAGTTACGATATCTACACAGATACGCAGTATTTT. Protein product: CASSYDIYTDTQYF.

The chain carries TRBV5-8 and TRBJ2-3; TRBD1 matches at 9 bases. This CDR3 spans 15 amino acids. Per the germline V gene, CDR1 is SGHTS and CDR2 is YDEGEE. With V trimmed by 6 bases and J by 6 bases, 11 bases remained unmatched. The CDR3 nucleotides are TGTGCCAGCATCCTGGCCGGACAGGGGTGGGATACGCAGTATTTT. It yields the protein CASILAGQGWDTQYF.

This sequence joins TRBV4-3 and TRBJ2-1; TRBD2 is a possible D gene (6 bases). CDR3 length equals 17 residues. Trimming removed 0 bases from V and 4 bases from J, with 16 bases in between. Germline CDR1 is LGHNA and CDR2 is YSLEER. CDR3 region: CASSQESTGEVYNEQFF. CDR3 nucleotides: TGCGCCAGCAGCCAAGAATCGACGGGAGAAGTTTACAATGAGCAGTTCTTC.

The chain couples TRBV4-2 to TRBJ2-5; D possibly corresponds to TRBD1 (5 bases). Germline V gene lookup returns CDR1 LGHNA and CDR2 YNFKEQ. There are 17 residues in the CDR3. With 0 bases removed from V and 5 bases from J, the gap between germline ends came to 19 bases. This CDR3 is CASSQDDQGSVPETQYF. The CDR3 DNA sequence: TGTGCCAGCAGCCAAGATGACCAGGGATCTGTTCCGGAGACCCAGTACTTC.

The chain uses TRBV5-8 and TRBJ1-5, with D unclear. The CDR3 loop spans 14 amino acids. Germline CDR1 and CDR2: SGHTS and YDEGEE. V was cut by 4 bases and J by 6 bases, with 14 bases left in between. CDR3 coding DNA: TGTGCCAGCAGCCCCCGGGTCAGTAGTCAGCCCCAGCATTTT. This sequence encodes CASSPRVSSQPQHF.